This is a list of T cell receptor beta chains from one sample in a study of T cell changes during pregnancy in multiple sclerosis. Repertoires were generated with immunoSEQ multiplex PCR, while TCRdb's copy carries only in-frame clones and drops some. The table includes about 59,000 clones, roughly 90% detected once. Source: peripheral blood, taken in the second trimester of pregnancy. Receptor source: a female donor with multiple sclerosis, enrolled in a pregnancy study. The CDR3 runs from the conserved cysteine through the conserved F or W. A D gene is named only where the DNA matches it firmly. Clone sizes are given selectively: once, few, many, or a class where the clone is expanded.

v_gene	d_gene	abundance	j_gene	CDR3aa	CDR3nt
TRBV19	TRBD1	.	TRBJ2-1	CASRDRDLYNEQFF	TGTGCCAGTAGGGACAGGGACCTCTACAATGAGCAGTTCTTC
TRBV7-8	.	.	TRBJ1-2	CASSLVGSNPNYGYTF	TGTGCCAGCAGCTTAGTCGGGAGCAACCCTAACTATGGCTACACCTTC
TRBV4-1	TRBD1	.	TRBJ1-1	CASSQTSDRGTEAFF	TGCGCCAGCAGCCAAACATCGGACAGGGGCACTGAAGCTTTCTTT
TRBV7-2	TRBD2	.	TRBJ2-4	CASSRGGGAKNIQYF	TGTGCCAGCAGCCGCGGGGGAGGGGCCAAAAACATTCAGTACTTC
TRBV5-1	.	.	TRBJ2-2	CASSLAVAGLGELFF	TGCGCCAGCAGCTTGGCCGTTGCGGGGCTCGGGGAGCTGTTTTTT
TRBV18	TRBD2	once	TRBJ2-3	CASSPPSGGGDTQYF	TGTGCCAGCTCACCTCCTAGCGGGGGCGGAGATACGCAGTATTTT
TRBV5-1	TRBD2	.	TRBJ2-1	CASSQRSSGNYNEQFF	TGCGCCAGCAGCCAAAGATCTAGCGGAAACTACAATGAGCAGTTCTTC
TRBV6-6	.	.	TRBJ1-1	CASSYEGLVVVEAFF	TGTGCCAGCAGTTATGAGGGTTTAGTGGTGGTTGAAGCTTTCTTT
TRBV13	.	.	TRBJ2-1	CASSLRDYNEQFF	TGTGCCAGCAGCTTACGAGACTACAATGAGCAGTTCTTC
TRBV27	.	.	TRBJ2-6	CASSFVVSGANVLTF	TGTGCCAGCAGTTTCGTAGTCTCTGGGGCCAACGTCCTGACTTTC
TRBV7-2	.	.	TRBJ2-7	CASSRTQGTYEQYF	TGTGCCAGCAGCCGAACTCAGGGCACCTACGAGCAGTACTTC
TRBV6-5	.	.	TRBJ1-1	CASSYGGVSRIAEAFF	TGTGCCAGCAGTTACGGAGGGGTCTCGAGGATCGCTGAAGCTTTCTTT
TRBV5-1	TRBD2	once	TRBJ2-1	CASSSTAGGHNEQFF	TGCGCCAGCAGCTCGACCGCGGGGGGCCACAATGAGCAGTTCTTC
TRBV7-6	.	.	TRBJ1-5	CASSSFNQPQHF	TGTGCCAGCAGCTCCTTCAATCAGCCCCAGCATTTT
TRBV6-1	.	.	TRBJ1-1	CASSVQRGGTPNTEAFF	TGTGCCAGCAGTGTCCAGCGGGGGGGGACACCGAACACTGAAGCTTTCTTT
TRBV29-1	TRBD1	.	TRBJ1-5	CSVGDRVFNQPQHF	TGCAGCGTTGGCGACAGGGTCTTCAATCAGCCCCAGCATTTT
TRBV18	TRBD2	.	TRBJ2-1	CASSAASGGDNEQFF	TGTGCCAGCTCTGCGGCTAGCGGGGGCGACAATGAGCAGTTCTTC
TRBV5-1	TRBD2	.	TRBJ2-3	CASSLGAAGGQDTQYF	TGCGCCAGCAGCTTGGGTGCCGCGGGGGGGCAAGATACGCAGTATTTT
TRBV7-9	TRBD2	once	TRBJ2-1	CASSLVSGGHNEQFF	TGTGCCAGCAGCTTAGTTAGCGGGGGTCACAATGAGCAGTTCTTC
TRBV15	.	.	TRBJ1-2	CATSGGANYGYTF	TGTGCCACCAGCGGCGGAGCTAACTATGGCTACACCTTC
TRBV5-1	.	few	TRBJ1-2	CASSSGTPGDGYTF	TGCGCCAGCAGCAGCGGGACGCCGGGGGATGGCTACACCTTC
TRBV11-3	TRBD1	.	TRBJ2-1	CASSLRDRNNEQFF	TGTGCCAGCAGCTTAAGGGACAGAAACAATGAGCAGTTCTTC
TRBV9	TRBD1	once	TRBJ2-7	CASSPRDRVTTYEQYF	TGTGCCAGCAGCCCCCGGGACAGGGTAACAACCTACGAGCAGTACTTC
TRBV5-1	.	.	TRBJ2-2	CASSLTGVRGELFF	TGCGCCAGCAGCTTGACCGGGGTCAGGGGGGAGCTGTTTTTT
TRBV2	.	.	TRBJ2-3	CASSVAGSTDTQYF	TGTGCCAGCAGTGTGGCAGGGAGCACAGATACGCAGTATTTT
TRBV7-2	TRBD1	.	TRBJ1-4	CASSLFGLQGATNEKLFF	TGTGCCAGCAGCTTATTCGGGCTCCAGGGGGCAACTAATGAAAAACTGTTTTTT
TRBV9	.	.	TRBJ1-5	CASSVGEGYHQPQHF	TGTGCCAGCAGCGTAGGGGAGGGATACCATCAGCCCCAGCATTTT
TRBV18	TRBD1	once	TRBJ1-4	CASSPPRGTVNEKLFF	TGTGCCAGCTCACCACCGCGAGGGACAGTTAATGAAAAACTGTTTTTT
TRBV27	TRBD1	.	TRBJ1-2	CASSLTRTGVAGYTF	TGTGCCAGCAGTCTAACACGGACAGGGGTCGCTGGCTACACCTTC
TRBV4-1	.	.	TRBJ1-1	CASSQDRGSGEAFF	TGCGCCAGCAGCCAAGACAGAGGATCTGGTGAAGCTTTCTTT
TRBV9	.	.	TRBJ2-7	CASSVGAVEDYEQYF	TGTGCCAGCAGCGTAGGGGCGGTGGAGGACTACGAGCAGTACTTC
TRBV2	TRBD1	.	TRBJ2-7	CAIRWIGTAQYF	TGTGCCATCCGCTGGATTGGGACAGCACAGTACTTC
TRBV5-1	.	.	TRBJ2-1	CASSFGRGRLGEQFF	TGCGCCAGCAGCTTCGGCAGGGGCAGGCTGGGTGAGCAGTTCTTC
TRBV2	TRBD1	few	TRBJ1-1	CASSSTGMGWEAFF	TGTGCCAGCAGTTCGACAGGGATGGGGTGGGAAGCTTTCTTT
TRBV9	TRBD2	.	TRBJ2-3	CASSRSGGAGTDTQYF	TGTGCCAGCAGCCGGAGCGGGGGGGCCGGCACAGATACGCAGTATTTT
TRBV5-1	TRBD2	few	TRBJ2-2	CASSLAGGLTGELFF	TGCGCCAGCAGCTTAGCGGGGGGACTAACCGGGGAGCTGTTTTTT
TRBV7-6	.	.	TRBJ2-7	CASSFEVGARYEQYF	TGTGCCAGCAGCTTTGAAGTGGGCGCACGGTACGAGCAGTACTTC
TRBV4-1	TRBD1	.	TRBJ2-7	CASSLLQGAKREQYF	TGCGCCAGCAGCCTTCTCCAGGGGGCAAAGCGCGAGCAGTACTTC
TRBV5-4	TRBD1	.	TRBJ2-2	CASSLPTTGVGELFF	TGTGCCAGCAGCTTGCCAACCACAGGGGTCGGGGAGCTGTTTTTT
TRBV29-1	.	.	TRBJ2-3	CSVDNQGTDTQYF	TGCAGCGTTGATAACCAGGGCACAGATACGCAGTATTTT
TRBV7-2	TRBD1	.	TRBJ1-2	CASSPSGQGTYGYTF	TGTGCCAGCAGCCCCTCGGGACAGGGCACCTATGGCTACACCTTC
TRBV9	.	.	TRBJ2-3	CASGARDTQYF	TGTGCCAGCGGGGCGAGGGATACGCAGTATTTT
TRBV11-3	.	.	TRBJ2-2	CASSLDSAGELFF	TGTGCCAGCAGCTTAGATTCAGCCGGGGAGCTGTTTTTT
TRBV2	TRBD1	.	TRBJ1-4	CASAQTGSVQYEKLFF	TGTGCCAGCGCTCAGACAGGGTCAGTTCAATATGAAAAACTGTTTTTT
TRBV5-1	TRBD1	.	TRBJ1-2	CASSRGQGPEGYTF	TGCGCCAGCAGCCGCGGACAGGGTCCGGAAGGCTACACCTTC